This T cell receptor beta chain was recovered during a study of cytomegalovirus exposure and HLA in healthy donors. The overall study: There were around 390 genotyped donors. Of these, roughly 80% fell in the genetic ancestry cluster associated with self-reported Caucasian donors. General study points: The authors enumerated over 150 TCR beta chains as linked to cytomegalovirus. Exclusion applied to some V segments, including TRBV6-2 and TRBV6-3, as they were indistinguishable. Reportedly, diagnosis of cytomegalovirus status by the classifier showed high specificity and sensitivity.

Primers: 60 Vbeta forward and 13 Jbeta reverse. Repertoires were generated with immunoSEQ multiplex PCR, while TCRdb's copy carries only in-frame clones and drops some. This sample yields around 130,000 clones, of which approximately 80% are seen a single time; about 1.8% belongs to the top ten. The J segment lost 1 base and the V segment lost 5 bases, leaving 3 bases of the junction unmatched. This CDR3 has 15 amino acids. Germline CDR1 and CDR2: SGHVS and FQNEAQ. As for this clone: Antigen: not known.

The TCR sequence derives from a man aged 40-49 years in good health and CMV-seronegative. Sequencing input: PBMCs. The chain couples TRBV7-8 to TRBJ2-2; TRBD2 aligns across 8 bases. CDR3 loop: CASSLSGRNTGELFF. CDR3 DNA: TGTGCCAGCAGCCTCAGCGGGAGGAACACCGGGGAGCTGTTTTTT.